Presented here are 5 T cell receptor beta chains from one specimen sequenced in a study of blood T cells in healthy people across ages (dated by TCRdb to the mid-2010s). The library was built by means of 5' RACE. Sequencing was carried out with an Illumina HiSeq 2500. The second PCR ran for about 6 to 12 cycles and used a J-beta primer mix along with a sample-barcoded 5' primer. Through fastp at Q25 and MiXCR, TCRdb rebuilt clones from the public reads, retaining in-frame beta chains. Duplicate CDR3 protein sequences are folded into a single record with the most common DNA and genes. In this sample the table shows 600,000 to 850,000 distinct CDR3 sequences, roughly 25% of which occur a single time. Of the sample, under 9.5% is held by the ten largest clones. This sample was also put to use in a study of T cells of mothers and their children.

The specimen sequenced was blood. The receptors were gathered from a boy under 18 in good health.

This chain links TRBV20-1 with TRBJ2-1, with a tentative D call TRBD2 (6 bases). The CDR3 is 13 amino acids. Germline V gene sequence: CDR1 DFQATT, CDR2 SNEGSKA (reference sequence). Trimming pared 3 bases from V and 4 bases from J, leaving 10 bases between. The CDR3 here is CSASGSTYNEQFF. DNA for the CDR3: TGCAGTGCTAGCGGGAGCACTTACAATGAGCAGTTCTTC.

The V call is TRBV3-1, the J call TRBJ1-6, with D maybe TRBD1 (6 bases). The CDR3 covers 15 residues. V was pared by 8 bases and J by 5 bases, with 16 bases between. The germline CDR1 and CDR2 sequences are LGHDT and YNNKEL (reference sequence). Here the CDR3 reads CASGPGGLNNSPLHF. DNA for the CDR3: TGTGCCAGCGGCCCTGGGGGCCTTAATAATTCACCCCTCCACTTT.

This chain links TRBV7-2 with TRBJ1-2; D gene uncertain. This CDR3 comprises 15 residues. The V gene lost 1 base and the J gene lost 7 bases, with 16 bases spanning the gap. Germline values: CDR1 SGHTA, CDR2 FQGNSA. The CDR3 loop reads CASSLVLDPSSGYTF. As DNA, the CDR3 is TGTGCCAGCAGCTTAGTATTAGACCCCTCTAGTGGCTACACCTTC.

The chain links TRBV6-5 to TRBJ2-2; no firm D call. This CDR3 spans 13 amino acids. Germline CDR1 is MNHEY and CDR2 is SVGAGI. With 0 bases removed from V and 10 bases from J, the gap between germline ends came to 9 bases. The CDR3 sequence is CASSYSSSAELFF. CDR3 in DNA: TGTGCCAGCAGTTACTCATCCTCGGCGGAGCTGTTTTTT.

This clonotype has a handful of counts. This sequence joins TRBV2 and TRBJ2-2; 7 bases align to TRBD1. Germline CDR1 reads SNHLY; CDR2 reads FYNNEI. After removal of 8 bases from V and 4 bases from J, the junction contained 13 bases not matched to a gene. The CDR3 extends over 16 amino acids. CDR3 bases: TGTGCCAGCGCAATTTACCGGGACAGAGCCACCGGGGAGCTGTTTTTT. Translated: CASAIYRDRATGELFF.